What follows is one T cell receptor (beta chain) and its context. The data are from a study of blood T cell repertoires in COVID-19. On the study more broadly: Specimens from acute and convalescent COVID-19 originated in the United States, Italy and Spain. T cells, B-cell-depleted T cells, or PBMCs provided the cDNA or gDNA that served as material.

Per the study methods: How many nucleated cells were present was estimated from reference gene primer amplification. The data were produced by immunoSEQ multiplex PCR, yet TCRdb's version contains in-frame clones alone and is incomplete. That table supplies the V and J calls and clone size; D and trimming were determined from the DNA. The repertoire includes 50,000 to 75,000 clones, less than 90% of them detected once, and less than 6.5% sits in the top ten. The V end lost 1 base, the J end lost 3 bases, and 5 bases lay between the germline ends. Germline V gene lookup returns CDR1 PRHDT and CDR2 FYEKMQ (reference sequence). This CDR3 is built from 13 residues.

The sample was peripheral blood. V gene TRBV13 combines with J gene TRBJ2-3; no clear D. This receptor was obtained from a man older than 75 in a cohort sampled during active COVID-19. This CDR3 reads CASSLVLTDTQYF. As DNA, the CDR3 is TGTGCCAGCAGCTTAGTTCTAACAGATACGCAGTATTTT.